This is a list of T cell receptor beta chains from one sample in a study of patients and donors after allogeneic stem cell transplantation. TCRdb independently ran MiXCR on the RT-PCR reads; one entry per CDR3 protein. The sample lists 90,000 to 120,000 distinct CDR3 sequences, roughly 35% occurring once. The specimen was blood, either unsorted or a sorted T cell fraction (not recorded which). The receptors derive from a human donor who was either an allogeneic HSCT recipient or a stem cell or donor lymphocyte infusion donor (not recorded which). It is not recorded whose cells these are; they may come from a transplant donor. Each CDR3 is given with its conserved first and last residue. A D gene is named only where the DNA matches it firmly.

D | V | length | CDR3
. | TRBV6-2/TRBV6-3 | 13 | CASSPWAGGELFF
. | TRBV7-3 | 15 | CASSLLEPGANVLTF
TRBD2 | TRBV20-1 | 16 | CSARDWREGRTGELFF
TRBD1 | TRBV5-1 | 14 | CASSLRGQGPEQYF
. | TRBV12-3/TRBV12-4 | 14 | CASSAARPLGEQFF
. | TRBV5-5 | 15 | CASSLGSTGNTEAFF
TRBD1 | TRBV5-4 | 14 | CASSLRTGVYGYTF
. | TRBV12-3/TRBV12-4 | 12 | CASGYMNTEAFF
TRBD1 | TRBV6-2/TRBV6-3 | 14 | CASSPTGGNQPQHF
. | TRBV3-1 | 12 | CASSQAGSEAFF
. | TRBV20-1 | 15 | CSARKGVGTSGLAFF
. | TRBV28 | 15 | CASRQVPGPNSPLHF
TRBD1 | TRBV7-9 | 15 | CASSLGWTGSEEAFF
. | TRBV10-3 | 14 | CAIGLGGAGNEQYF
TRBD2 | TRBV6-2/TRBV6-3 | 12 | CASGLAEETQYF
TRBD1 | TRBV6-2/TRBV6-3 | 13 | CASGTGAPYEQYF
. | TRBV5-4 | 16 | CASSLIGTFIPYEQYF
. | TRBV5-1 | 14 | CASSLVSNTGELFF
TRBD2 | TRBV20-1 | 15 | CSAMERREATDTQYF
TRBD2 | TRBV20-1 | 15 | CSALLPLAGADTQYF
. | TRBV7-3 | 15 | CASSLRSSWGNEQFF
TRBD2 | TRBV7-9 | 16 | CASSVTSGRAFAELFF
. | TRBV30 | 12 | CAWSRTYGEAFF
. | TRBV7-2 | 12 | CASSLHFEGYTF
. | TRBV9 | 14 | CASSGISKHNEQFF
. | TRBV12-3/TRBV12-4 | 15 | CASSLALQGGYEQYF
. | TRBV27 | 15 | CASSLLGDGNQPQHF
. | TRBV20-1 | 13 | CSARVVGNYGYTF
TRBD2 | TRBV20-1 | 13 | CSARGGFPREQYF
TRBD1 | TRBV6-5 | 16 | CASSYMGQGAYNEQFF
TRBD1 | TRBV29-1 | 13 | CSGRTGFGDEQYF
. | TRBV5-5 | 13 | CASSADYPNEQFF
TRBD2 | TRBV10-3 | 15 | CAIRGTSGNTDTQYF
. | TRBV4-3 | 13 | CASSQDRFYEQYF
. | TRBV24-1 | 16 | CATSEAQGLAKNIQYF
. | TRBV12-3/TRBV12-4 | 16 | CASSFSQTLNTGELFF
. | TRBV4-1 | 14 | CASSRGNFNTEAFF
. | TRBV20-1 | 11 | CSAKTDYEQYF
TRBD2 | TRBV7-8 | 14 | CASSPLAGAGEQFF
. | TRBV5-5 | 13 | CASSQTGTQPQHF
. | TRBV4-1 | 16 | CASSQADGRGSYEQYF
. | TRBV7-2 | 13 | CASSPEVFNEQFF
. | TRBV11-2 | 15 | CASSLDGRLTDTQYF
TRBD1 | TRBV6-6 | 14 | CASTQGQKIYEQYF
TRBD2 | TRBV9 | 15 | CASSRGLAGVDTQYF
. | TRBV10-3 | 14 | CAISEDRPYDPQHF
TRBD2 | TRBV29-1 | 20 | CSVETGLAGFWGTSTDTQYF
. | TRBV2 | 14 | CATKQTLRNYGYTF
. | TRBV11-2 | 19 | CASSSLNLLWEATNEKLFF